This entry concerns a single TCR beta chain. Its antigen is undetermined. Germline V lookup: CDR1 MGHRA, CDR2 YSYEKL. Trimming left V 4 bases short and J 0 bases short, with 22 bases between. The CDR3 is 19 amino acids. The sample is drawn from a study of T cells in Graves' hyperthyroidism and ophthalmopathy. Broader study findings: Most thyroid clonotypes expanded above 0.001 appeared in blood too.

Ophthalmopathy patients all had a Clinical Activity Score of at least 3, a NOSPECS grade of at least 4 and disease under 3 months old. Exclusions: uncontrolled infection, other autoimmune disease, pregnancy, lactation. About 9.4 ml fresh peripheral blood yielded the PBMCs. Amplification of TCR beta CDR3 regions was performed using RNA transcripts as template. Researchers ran a first-round RT-PCR on the TCR CDR3 using the HTBI primer set. TCRdb ran MiXCR on the multiplex PCR reads and lists one entry per CDR3 protein. The sample holds around 620,000 distinct CDR3 sequences, more than 13% seen once. Sequencing was done on a sample of blood. The chain uses TRBV4-1 and TRBJ1-5; weak D call: TRBD1 (5 bases). This clonotype was obtained from a woman aged 18-35 years with Graves' ophthalmopathy. For the CDR3, the DNA is TGCGCCAGCAGCCCCTCGGGGGTTTTGGACACTTATAGCAATCAGCCCCAGCATTTT. It specifies CASSPSGVLDTYSNQPQHF.